A selection of T cell receptor beta chains follows, all from one sample in a study of blood T cells in healthy people across ages. Via MiXCR, TCRdb re-called the 5' RACE reads, giving one row per CDR3 protein. The sample yields 1.5 million to 1.9 million distinct CDR3 sequences, 35% to 45% seen once. The sample consisted of blood. The receptors derive from a young woman in good health. CDR3s include the opening cysteine and the closing phenylalanine or tryptophan. The order of the fields is CDR3 length, V gene, clone size, J gene, D gene, CDR3 protein, CDR3 DNA. D genes are given only for firm matches. Where a row states a size, it is once, few, many or the class of an expanded clone; other rows omit it.

14	TRBV4-3	few	TRBJ1-1	-	CASSHHRDGAEAFF	TGCGCCAGCAGCCACCACAGGGACGGGGCTGAAGCTTTCTTT
13	TRBV20-1	-	TRBJ1-2	TRBD1	CSARTGEYYGYTF	TGCAGTGCTAGGACAGGGGAGTACTATGGCTACACCTTC
15	TRBV6-5	-	TRBJ1-1	TRBD1	CASSRGTGPNTEAFF	TGTGCCAGCAGTCGTGGGACAGGGCCGAACACTGAAGCTTTCTTT
11	TRBV18	-	TRBJ2-1	-	CASSSLDEQFF	TGTGCCAGCTCAAGTCTTGATGAGCAGTTCTTC
14	TRBV2	-	TRBJ1-1	-	CASSAGRVHTEAFF	TGTGCCAGCAGTGCCGGACGGGTGCACACTGAAGCTTTCTTT
16	TRBV5-5	-	TRBJ1-5	TRBD1	CASSLAGQGINQPQHF	TGTGCCAGCAGCCTAGCTGGACAGGGGATCAATCAGCCCCAGCATTTT
15	TRBV4-3	many	TRBJ2-7	TRBD1	CASSQSGGRGYEQYF	TGCGCCAGCAGCCAATCAGGGGGACGGGGCTACGAGCAGTACTTC
14	TRBV4-1	few	TRBJ1-5	-	CASSQEQDESPQHF	TGCGCCAGCAGCCAGGAACAGGACGAGTCGCCCCAGCATTTT
16	TRBV27	few	TRBJ2-3	TRBD2	CASSQLAGRQTDTQYF	TGTGCCAGCAGTCAACTAGCGGGGAGGCAGACAGATACGCAGTATTTT
17	TRBV9	few	TRBJ2-1	TRBD2	CASSVSGVPSAYNEQFF	TGTGCCAGCAGCGTCAGCGGGGTCCCAAGCGCCTACAATGAGCAGTTCTTC
14	TRBV9	-	TRBJ2-1	-	CAGSVGGLNNEQFF	TGTGCCGGCAGCGTAGGGGGACTAAATAATGAGCAGTTCTTC
14	TRBV18	-	TRBJ1-5	-	CASSSRTDNQPQHF	TGTGCCAGCTCTTCAAGGACGGACAATCAGCCCCAGCATTTT
16	TRBV2	-	TRBJ2-2	-	CASSEALRRFTGELFF	TGTGCCAGCAGTGAAGCGCTCCGCAGGTTCACCGGGGAGCTGTTTTTT
15	TRBV6-5	-	TRBJ2-7	-	CASSYSGRGSSAQYF	TGTGCCAGCAGTTACTCGGGCAGAGGGTCTTCGGCGCAGTACTTC
14	TRBV20-1	-	TRBJ1-6	-	CSVSPGHNNSPLRF	TGCAGTGTCTCGCCCGGACATAATAATTCACCCCTCCGCTTT
15	TRBV10-3	few	TRBJ2-7	-	CAIRGDRPTDYEQYF	TGTGCCATCAGGGGAGACAGGCCCACCGACTACGAGCAGTACTTC
12	TRBV6-5	-	TRBJ2-4	-	CASSYDRNIQYF	TGTGCCAGCAGTTACGACCGAAACATTCAGTACTTC